This T cell receptor beta chain derives from a study of OX40 agonist ivuxolimab in advanced cancers. Notes on the study in general: Still undetermined is the antigen specificity of the expanded peripheral T cells. Average numbers of expanded clones were greater in CD8+ T cells than in CD4+.

Autoimmune disease history or systemic immunosuppression led to patient exclusion. In the case of this clone: Its antigen remains unidentified.

The CDR3 covers 15 residues. With 2 bases removed from V and 6 bases from J, the gap between germline ends came to 13 bases. Per germline, CDR1 SGHVS and CDR2 FQNEAQ. The method was immunoSEQ multiplex PCR; TCRdb's version includes in-frame clones alone and lacks a portion of them. The data hold 20,000 to 25,000 clones, with more than 70% observed a single time. The input for sequencing was CD4+ or CD8+ T cells sorted from blood, taken in a trial of the OX40 agonist ivuxolimab. This TCR was sampled from an adult with an advanced solid tumor such as melanoma, head and neck, liver or kidney cancer. The chain is built from TRBV7-8 and TRBJ2-2, with D maybe TRBD2 (6 bases). DNA of the CDR3: TGTGCCAGCAGCTTATCGACAAGGAGGGCCGGGGAGCTGTTTTTT. This translates into CASSLSTRRAGELFF.